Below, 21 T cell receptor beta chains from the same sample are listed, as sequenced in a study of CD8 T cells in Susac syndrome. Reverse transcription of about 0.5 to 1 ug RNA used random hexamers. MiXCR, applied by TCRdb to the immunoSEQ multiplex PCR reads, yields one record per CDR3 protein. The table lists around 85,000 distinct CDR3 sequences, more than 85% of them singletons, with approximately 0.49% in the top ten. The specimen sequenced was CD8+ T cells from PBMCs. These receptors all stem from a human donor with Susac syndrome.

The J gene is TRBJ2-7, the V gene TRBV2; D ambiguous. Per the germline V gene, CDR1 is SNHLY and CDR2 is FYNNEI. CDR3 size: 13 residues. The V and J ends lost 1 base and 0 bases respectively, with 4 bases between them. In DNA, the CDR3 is TGTGCCAGCAGTGAAGAGGCCTCCTACGAGCAGTACTTC. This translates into CASSEEASYEQYF. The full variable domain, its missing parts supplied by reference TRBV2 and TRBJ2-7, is EPEVTQTPSHQVTQMGQEVILRCVPISNHLYFYWYRQILGQKVEFLVSFYNNEISEKSEIFDDQFSVERPDGSNFTLKIRSTKLEDSAMYFCASSEEASYEQYFGPGTRLTVT.

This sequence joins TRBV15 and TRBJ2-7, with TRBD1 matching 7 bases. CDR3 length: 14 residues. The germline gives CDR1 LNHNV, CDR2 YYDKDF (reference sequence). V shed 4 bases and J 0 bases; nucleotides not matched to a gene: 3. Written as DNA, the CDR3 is TGTGCCACCAGCATTGGGGACAGCTCCTACGAGCAGTACTTC. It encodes CATSIGDSSYEQYF.

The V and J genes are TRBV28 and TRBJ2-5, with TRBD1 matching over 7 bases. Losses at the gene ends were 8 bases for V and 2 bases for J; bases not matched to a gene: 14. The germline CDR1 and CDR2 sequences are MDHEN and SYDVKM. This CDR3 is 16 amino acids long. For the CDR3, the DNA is TGTGCCAGCGAGGCTCACACCGGACAGGATCAAGAGACCCAGTACTTC. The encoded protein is CASEAHTGQDQETQYF.

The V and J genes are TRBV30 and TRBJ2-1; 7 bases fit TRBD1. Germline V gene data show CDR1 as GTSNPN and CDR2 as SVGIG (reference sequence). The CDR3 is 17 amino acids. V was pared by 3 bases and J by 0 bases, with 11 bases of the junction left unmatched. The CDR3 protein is CAWSSIQGSGSYNEQFF. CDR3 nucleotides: TGTGCCTGGAGCTCTATACAGGGGAGTGGCTCCTACAATGAGCAGTTCTTC.

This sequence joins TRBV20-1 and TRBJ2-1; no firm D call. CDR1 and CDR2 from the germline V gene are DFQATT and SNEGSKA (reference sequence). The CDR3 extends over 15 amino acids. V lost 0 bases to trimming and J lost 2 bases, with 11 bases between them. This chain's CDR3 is CSARESAGPYNEQFF. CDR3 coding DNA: TGCAGTGCTAGAGAATCCGCTGGACCCTACAATGAGCAGTTCTTC.

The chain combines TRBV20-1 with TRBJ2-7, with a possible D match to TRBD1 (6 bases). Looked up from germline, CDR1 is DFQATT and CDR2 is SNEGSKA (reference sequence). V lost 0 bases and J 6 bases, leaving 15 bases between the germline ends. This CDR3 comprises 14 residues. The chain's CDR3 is CSAREARGSREQYF. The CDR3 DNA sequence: TGCAGTGCTAGAGAGGCCAGGGGTAGTCGCGAGCAGTACTTC.

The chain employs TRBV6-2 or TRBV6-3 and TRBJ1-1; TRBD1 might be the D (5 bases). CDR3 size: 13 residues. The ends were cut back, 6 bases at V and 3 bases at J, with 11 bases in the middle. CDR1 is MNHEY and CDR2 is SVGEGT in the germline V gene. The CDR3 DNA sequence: TGTGCCAGCAGACAACCAGGGTACACTGAAGCTTTCTTT. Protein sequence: CASRQPGYTEAFF.

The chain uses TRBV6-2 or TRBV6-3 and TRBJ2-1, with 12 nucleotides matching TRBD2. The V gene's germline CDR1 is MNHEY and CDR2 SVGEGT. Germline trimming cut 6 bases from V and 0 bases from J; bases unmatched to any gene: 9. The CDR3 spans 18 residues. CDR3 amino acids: CASRRLAGDPSSYNEQFF. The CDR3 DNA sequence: TGTGCCAGCAGACGACTAGCGGGGGACCCGAGCTCCTACAATGAGCAGTTCTTC.

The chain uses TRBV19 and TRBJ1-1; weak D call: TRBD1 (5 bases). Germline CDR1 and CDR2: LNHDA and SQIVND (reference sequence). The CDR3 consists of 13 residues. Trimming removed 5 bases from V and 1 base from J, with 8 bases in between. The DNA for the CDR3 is TGTGCCAGTAGTCCCGGGACGAACACTGAAGCTTTCTTT. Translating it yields CASSPGTNTEAFF.

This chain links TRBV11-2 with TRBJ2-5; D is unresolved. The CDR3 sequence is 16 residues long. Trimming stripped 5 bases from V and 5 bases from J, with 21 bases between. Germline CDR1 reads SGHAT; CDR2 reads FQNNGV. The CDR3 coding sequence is TGTGCCAGCAGCCCGCGACGTCCCGAAACGGAGGAGACCCAGTACTTC. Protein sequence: CASSPRRPETEETQYF. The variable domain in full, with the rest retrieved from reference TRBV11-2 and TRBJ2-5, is EAGVAQSPRYKIIEKRQSVAFWCNPISGHATLYWYQQILGQGPKLLIQFQNNGVVDDSQLPKDRFSAERLKGVDSTLKIQPAKLEDSAVYLCASSPRRPETEETQYFGPGTRLLVL.

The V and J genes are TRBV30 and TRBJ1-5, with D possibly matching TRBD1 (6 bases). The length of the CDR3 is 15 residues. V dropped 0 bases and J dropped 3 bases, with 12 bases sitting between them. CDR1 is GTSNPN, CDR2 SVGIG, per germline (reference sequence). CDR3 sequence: CAWSVSDRFNQPQHF. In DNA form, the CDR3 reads TGTGCCTGGAGTGTATCGGACAGATTCAATCAGCCCCAGCATTTT.

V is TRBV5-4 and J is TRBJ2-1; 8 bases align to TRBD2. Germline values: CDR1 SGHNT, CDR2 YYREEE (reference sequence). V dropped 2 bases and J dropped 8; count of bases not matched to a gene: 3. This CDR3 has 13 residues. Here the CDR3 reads CASSFILADEQFF. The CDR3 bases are TGTGCCAGCAGCTTCATACTAGCGGATGAGCAGTTCTTC.

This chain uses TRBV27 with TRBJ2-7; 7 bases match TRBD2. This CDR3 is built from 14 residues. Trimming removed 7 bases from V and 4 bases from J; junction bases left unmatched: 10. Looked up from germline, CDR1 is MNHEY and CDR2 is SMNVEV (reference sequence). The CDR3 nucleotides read TGTGCCAGCACCCCGACGGGGGGTGCATACGAGCAGTACTTC. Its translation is CASTPTGGAYEQYF.

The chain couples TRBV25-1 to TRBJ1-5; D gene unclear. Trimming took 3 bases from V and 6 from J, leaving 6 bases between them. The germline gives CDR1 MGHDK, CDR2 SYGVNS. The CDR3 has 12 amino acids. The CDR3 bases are TGTGCCAGCAGTGACGGGCGTCAGCCCCAGCATTTT. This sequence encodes CASSDGRQPQHF. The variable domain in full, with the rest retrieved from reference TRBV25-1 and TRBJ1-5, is EADIYQTPRYLVIGTGKKITLECSQTMGHDKMYWYQQDPGMELHLIHYSYGVNSTEKGDLSSESTVSRIRTEHFPLTLESARPSHTSQYLCASSDGRQPQHFGDGTRLSIL.

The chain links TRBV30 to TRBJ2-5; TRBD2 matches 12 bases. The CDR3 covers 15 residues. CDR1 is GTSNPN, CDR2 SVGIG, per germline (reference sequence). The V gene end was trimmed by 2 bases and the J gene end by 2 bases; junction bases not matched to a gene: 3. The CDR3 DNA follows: TGTGCCTGGAGTCCAGGGACTAGCGGGCAAGAGACCCAGTACTTC. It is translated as CAWSPGTSGQETQYF.

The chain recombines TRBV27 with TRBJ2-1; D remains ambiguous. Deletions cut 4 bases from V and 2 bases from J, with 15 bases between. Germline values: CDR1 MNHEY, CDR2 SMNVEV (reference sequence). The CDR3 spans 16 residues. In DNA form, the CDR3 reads TGTGCCAGCAGTTCCTACGACCCCCAACCCTACAATGAGCAGTTCTTC. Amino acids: CASSSYDPQPYNEQFF.

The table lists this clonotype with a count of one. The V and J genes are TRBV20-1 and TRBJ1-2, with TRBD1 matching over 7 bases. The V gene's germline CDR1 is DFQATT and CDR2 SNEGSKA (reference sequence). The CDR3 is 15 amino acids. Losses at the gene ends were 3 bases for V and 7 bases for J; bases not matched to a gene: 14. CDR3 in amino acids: CSASLQLGRTGGYTF. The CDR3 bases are TGCAGTGCTAGCCTGCAGCTTGGTAGGACAGGTGGCTACACCTTC.

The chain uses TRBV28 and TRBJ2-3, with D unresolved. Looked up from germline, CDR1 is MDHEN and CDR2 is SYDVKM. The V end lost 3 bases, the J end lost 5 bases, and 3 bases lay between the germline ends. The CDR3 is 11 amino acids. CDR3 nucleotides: TGTGCCAGCAGTTTTATAGATACGCAGTATTTT. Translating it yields CASSFIDTQYF.

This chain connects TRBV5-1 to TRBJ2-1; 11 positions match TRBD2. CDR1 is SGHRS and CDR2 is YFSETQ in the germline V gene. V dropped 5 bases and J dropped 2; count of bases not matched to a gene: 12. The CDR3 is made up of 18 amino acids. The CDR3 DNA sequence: TGCGCCAGCAGACGGGACTTAGCGGGAGGGTTCCCCTACAATGAGCAGTTCTTC. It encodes CASRRDLAGGFPYNEQFF.

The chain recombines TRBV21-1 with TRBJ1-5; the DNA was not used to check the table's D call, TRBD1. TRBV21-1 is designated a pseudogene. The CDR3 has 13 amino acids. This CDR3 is CASSKGGGQPQHF. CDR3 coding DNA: TGTGCCAGCAGCAAAGGGGGGGGTCAGCCCCAGCATTTT.

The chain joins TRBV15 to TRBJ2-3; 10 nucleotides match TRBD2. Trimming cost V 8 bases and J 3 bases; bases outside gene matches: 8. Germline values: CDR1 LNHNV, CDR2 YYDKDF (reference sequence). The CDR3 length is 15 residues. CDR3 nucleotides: TGTGCCACCCACGGTTCTAGCGGGAGTACAGATACGCAGTATTTT. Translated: CATHGSSGSTDTQYF.